A single T cell receptor beta chain is shown here with its context. Its target is unknown. This sample is part of a study of T cells in pancreatic ductal adenocarcinoma. No neoadjuvant therapy was given to the selected pancreatic ductal adenocarcinoma patients before their surgery. Study-level results: Comparisons of tumor and blood clonality may show falsely lower tumor diversity. The resected cohort was biased toward the minority with early-stage disease. No significant tumor-blood clonality difference; means were about 0.1 and 0.065. Tumor samples had fewer productive templates and roughly 8-fold fewer unique clonotypes than blood.

Clones were sequenced by immunoSEQ multiplex PCR, and TCRdb holds only the in-frame ones, with some missing. The sample includes approximately 13,000 clones, roughly 89% of them seen just once. Sequencing was carried out using PBMCs. This clonotype originated in a human donor with pancreatic ductal adenocarcinoma.

CDR3 loop: CASSLSVLTSTDTQYF. For the CDR3, the DNA is TGCGCCAGCAGCTTGAGTGTGTTGACTAGCACAGATACGCAGTATTTT. The chain recombines TRBV5-1 with TRBJ2-3; D not certain. Per germline, CDR1 SGHRS and CDR2 YFSETQ. This CDR3 comprises 16 residues. V was cut by 1 base and J by 0 bases, with 12 bases left in between.